Listed here are 27 T cell receptor beta chains from one sample, sequenced in a study of blood T cell repertoires in COVID-19. Libraries were prepared by immunoSEQ multiplex PCR; TCRdb keeps only in-frame clonotypes and omits some of them. The data hold roughly 350,000 clones, with around 85% observed a single time. Sequencing input: peripheral blood. The source is a woman aged 18-29 years with acute or convalescent COVID-19.

Written as DNA, the CDR3 is TGTGCCAGCAGCTTGGGGGACAGGGACGGCCAGCCCCAGCATTTT. Encoded protein: CASSLGDRDGQPQHF. V and J are TRBV11-2 and TRBJ1-5; 9 nucleotides match TRBD1. Trimming cost V 3 bases and J 7 bases; bases outside gene matches: 7. CDR3 length: 15 amino acids. Germline loops: CDR1 SGHAT, CDR2 FQNNGV.

The chain couples TRBV7-6 to TRBJ2-5, with D unresolved. Germline V gene lookup returns CDR1 SGHVS and CDR2 FNYEAQ. The CDR3 has 13 amino acids. Trimming pared 5 bases from V and 1 base from J, leaving 8 bases between. This CDR3 is CASSPSPQETQYF. CDR3 in DNA: TGTGCCAGCAGCCCGAGTCCCCAAGAGACCCAGTACTTC.

The chain employs TRBV5-4 and TRBJ1-2, with D perhaps matching TRBD1 (6 bases). Germline values: CDR1 SGHNT, CDR2 YYREEE (reference sequence). The germline V and J ends were trimmed by 3 bases and 6 bases, with 15 bases remaining between them. The CDR3 runs to 14 residues. The CDR3 reads CASSSTQGSHGYTF. CDR3 nucleotides: TGTGCCAGCAGCTCTACACAGGGTTCGCATGGCTACACCTTC.

The chain recombines TRBV7-8 with TRBJ2-5; 7 nucleotides line up with TRBD2. The germline CDR1 and CDR2 sequences are SGHVS and FQNEAQ. There are 16 residues in the CDR3. V shed 5 bases, J shed 2 bases, and the junction held 11 bases outside the gene matches. The CDR3 bases are TGTGCCAGCAGCCTCGCGGCGGCGGGAGATCAAGAGACCCAGTACTTC. Translated: CASSLAAAGDQETQYF. The entire variable domain, with the rest obtained from reference TRBV7-8 and TRBJ2-5, is as follows: GAGVSQSPRYKVAKRGQDVALRCDPISGHVSLFWYQQALGQGPEFLTYFQNEAQLDKSGLPSDRFFAERPEGSVSTLKIQRTQQEDSAVYLCASSLAAAGDQETQYFGPGTRLLVL.

The chain combines TRBV7-9 with TRBJ1-1; D ambiguous. The V gene lost 6 bases and the J gene lost 5 bases, with 16 bases spanning the gap. The germline V gene has CDR1 SEHNR and CDR2 FQNEAQ (reference sequence). The length of the CDR3 is 14 residues. The CDR3 sequence: CASSNDRRNTEAFF. CDR3 nucleotide sequence: TGTGCCAGCAGTAACGACCGCAGGAATACTGAAGCTTTCTTT.

The chain links TRBV7-9 to TRBJ1-1; unclear D gene. Germline V CDR1 and CDR2: SEHNR, FQNEAQ (reference sequence). The CDR3 runs 13 residues. Trimming stripped 2 bases from V and 10 bases from J, with 14 bases between. The CDR3 reads CASSLREATRAFF. The DNA of the CDR3 is TGTGCCAGCAGCTTAAGGGAGGCGACGAGAGCTTTCTTT.

The gene calls are TRBV2 and TRBJ2-1, with 9 positions matching TRBD1. The CDR3 loop spans 13 amino acids. Germline-derived CDR1 and CDR2 are SNHLY and FYNNEI. CDR3 nucleotide sequence: TGTGCTAGTACACAGGGGGCACTCAATGAGCAGTTCTTC. It translates to CASTQGALNEQFF.

This clone appeared a single time. The rearrangement uses TRBV19 and TRBJ1-1; TRBD1 aligns across 7 bases. The CDR3 is made up of 14 amino acids. With V trimmed by 3 bases and J by 1 base, 2 bases remained unmatched. The germline gives CDR1 LNHDA, CDR2 SQIVND (reference sequence). In DNA form, the CDR3 reads TGTGCCAGTAGTATCAAGGGGGCGAACACTGAAGCTTTCTTT. Residues: CASSIKGANTEAFF.

V and J are TRBV11-3 and TRBJ2-3; TRBD2 matches 9 bases. J gave up 0 bases and V 5 bases, and 3 bases lay outside the gene matches. The CDR3 totals 15 residues. Per the germline V gene, CDR1 is SGHNT and CDR2 is YENEEA. The CDR3 bases are TGTGCCAGCAGCCTTAGCGGGAGTAGCACAGATACGCAGTATTTT. Translation: CASSLSGSSTDTQYF.

This clone came up once. The chain couples TRBV9 to TRBJ1-1, with D possibly being TRBD1 (6 bases). This CDR3 is built from 17 residues. CDR1 is SGDLS and CDR2 is YYNGEE in the germline V gene. Between the trimmed V and J ends, which lost 4 bases and 3 bases, there was a span of 22 bases. The chain's CDR3 is CASSTSGTRRFDTEAFF. The CDR3 DNA is TGTGCCAGCAGCACCAGCGGGACAAGGCGGTTCGACACTGAAGCTTTCTTT. The full variable domain, with the rest looked up from reference TRBV9 and TRBJ1-1, is DSGVTQTPKHLITATGQRVTLRCSPRSGDLSVYWYQQSLDQGLQFLIQYYNGEERAKGNILERFSAQQFPDLHSELNLSSLELGDSALYFCASSTSGTRRFDTEAFFGQGTRLTVV.

The chain joins TRBV10-2 to TRBJ2-3, with 7 bases aligning to TRBD2. After removal of 3 bases from V and 1 base from J, the junction contained 4 bases not matched to a gene. Germline loops: CDR1 WSHSY, CDR2 SAAADI. The CDR3 sequence is 15 residues long. The CDR3 loop reads CASSEGGSGTDTQYF. The CDR3 DNA reads as TGCGCCAGCAGTGAAGGCGGGAGTGGCACAGATACGCAGTATTTT.

This clone turned up a few times. The rearrangement joins TRBV6-1 to TRBJ1-2; weak D call: TRBD1 (5 bases). Germline-derived CDR1 and CDR2 are MNHNS and SASEGT. This CDR3 has 15 residues. Between the trimmed V and J ends, which lost 2 bases and 7 bases, there was a span of 17 bases. As DNA, the CDR3 is TGTGCCAGCAGTGAATATACGGGGGTTACTGGTGGCTACACCTTC. Protein product: CASSEYTGVTGGYTF.

V usage is TRBV9 and J usage is TRBJ2-7, with TRBD1 matching 9 bases. The CDR3 totals 15 residues. Unmatched junction bases numbered 4, after V lost 1 base and J lost 2 bases. Germline CDR1 SGDLS, CDR2 YYNGEE. CDR3 nucleotide sequence: TGTGCCAGCAGCGTACGGGACAGGGCACCCTACGAGCAGTACTTC. Encoded protein: CASSVRDRAPYEQYF.

The chain links TRBV10-3 to TRBJ2-1; 9 bases fit TRBD1. Losses at the gene ends were 8 bases for V and 5 bases for J; bases not matched to a gene: 10. The CDR3 is made up of 15 amino acids. Germline CDR1 and CDR2: ENHRY and SYGVKD. CDR3 sequence (DNA): TGTGCCATCGGTTCCTCGGACAGGGGACACAATGAGCAGTTCTTC. It translates to CAIGSSDRGHNEQFF.

V gene TRBV7-8 combines with J gene TRBJ1-1; 8 positions match TRBD1. This CDR3 region has 16 residues. V lost 0 bases, J lost 5 bases, and 8 bases stayed unmatched. The germline CDR1 and CDR2 sequences are SGHVS and FQNEAQ. The CDR3 loop is CASSLAAGGSRTEAFF. Written as DNA, the CDR3 is TGTGCCAGCAGCTTAGCGGCAGGGGGCAGCCGGACTGAAGCTTTCTTT.

This chain links TRBV30 with TRBJ1-1, with 7 positions matching TRBD1. Trimming removed 7 bases from V and 7 bases from J; junction bases left unmatched: 3. The CDR3 totals 10 residues. Germline V gene sequence: CDR1 GTSNPN, CDR2 SVGIG (reference sequence). CDR3 in DNA: TGTGCCTTCCGGACAGGTGAAGCTTTCTTT. Protein sequence: CAFRTGEAFF.

V usage is TRBV5-1 and J usage is TRBJ1-4, with 9 bases aligning to TRBD1. The CDR3 has 14 residues. The ends lost 4 bases at V and 5 bases at J; junction bases unmatched: 3. Looked up from germline, CDR1 is SGHRS and CDR2 is YFSETQ. The CDR3 nucleotides are TGCGCCAGCAGCCGGACAGGGGTGAATGAAAAACTGTTTTTT. Translation: CASSRTGVNEKLFF.

J is TRBJ2-1 and V is TRBV19; 9 bases fit TRBD2. V shed 8 bases and J 0 bases; nucleotides not matched to a gene: 14. The CDR3 has 18 residues. Germline CDR1 is LNHDA and CDR2 is SQIVND (reference sequence). The CDR3 sequence is CASSWTSARESSYNEQFF. The CDR3 DNA reads TGTGCCAGTTCGTGGACTAGCGCGCGAGAGAGCTCCTACAATGAGCAGTTCTTC.

The chain links TRBV5-1 to TRBJ2-3, with TRBD2 identical over 8 bases. This CDR3 comprises 15 residues. Germline assignment: CDR1 SGHRS and CDR2 YFSETQ. The ends lost 4 bases at V and 1 base at J; junction bases unmatched: 5. Written as DNA, the CDR3 is TGCGCCAGCAGCGCACCCGGGGGGGGCACAGATACGCAGTATTTT. Residues: CASSAPGGGTDTQYF.

The chain is built from TRBV6-6 and TRBJ2-7, with D possibly matching TRBD1 (6 bases). CDR1 and CDR2 (germline): MNHNY, SVGAGI (reference sequence). The V end lost 5 bases, the J end lost 5 bases, and 16 bases lay between the germline ends. The CDR3 totals 14 residues. The CDR3 here is CASSITGLVDEQYF. The DNA of the CDR3 is TGTGCCAGCAGTATAACAGGGTTGGTCGACGAGCAGTACTTC.

The chain links TRBV19 to TRBJ2-3; a weak D match, TRBD2 (5 bases). Germline CDR1 is LNHDA and CDR2 is SQIVND (reference sequence). This CDR3 is built from 14 residues. Trimming removed 1 base at V and 4 bases at J, with 9 bases between. The CDR3 reads CASSIVGGPDTQYF. For the CDR3, the DNA is TGTGCCAGTAGTATAGTAGGAGGCCCAGATACGCAGTATTTT.

This clone was detected ten times or more. The chain combines TRBV2 with TRBJ2-2; TRBD1 is a possible D gene (5 bases). The V gene lost 8 bases and the J gene lost 1 base, with 11 bases spanning the gap. The CDR3 length is 14 residues. Germline assignment: CDR1 SNHLY and CDR2 FYNNEI. This chain's CDR3 is CASFRGQNTGELFF. CDR3 nucleotide sequence: TGTGCCAGCTTTCGCGGACAGAACACCGGGGAGCTGTTTTTT.

The sample holds one count of this clone. This sequence joins TRBV6-4 and TRBJ2-1; maybe TRBD1 (6 bases). The CDR3 extends over 15 amino acids. Germline V gene lookup returns CDR1 MRHNA and CDR2 SNTAGT. V shed 5 bases and J shed 2 bases, with 13 bases lying between them. The CDR3 protein is CASSRTEITYNEQFF. The CDR3 coding sequence is TGTGCCAGCAGTAGGACAGAAATTACCTACAATGAGCAGTTCTTC.

V is TRBV10-3 and J is TRBJ1-6; a weak D match, TRBD1 (6 bases). The CDR3 sequence is 16 residues long. V was trimmed by 2 bases and J by 10 bases, leaving 18 bases between them. Germline V lookup: CDR1 ENHRY, CDR2 SYGVKD. CDR3 nucleotide sequence: TGTGCCATCAGTGAGACCCAACAGGGTGGGGGATCACCCCTCCACTTT. It codes for CAISETQQGGGSPLHF.

In this sample, this clone turned up once. The rearrangement links TRBV5-1 to TRBJ2-5; TRBD2 agrees at 7 bases. The CDR3 consists of 14 residues. The germline V gene has CDR1 SGHRS and CDR2 YFSETQ. With 0 bases clipped from V and 2 bases from J, the junction kept 1 base outside the gene matches. CDR3 nucleotide sequence: TGCGCCAGCAGCTTGGAACTAGCGCAAGAGACCCAGTACTTC. This gives the protein CASSLELAQETQYF. The full variable domain, completed using reference TRBV5-1 and TRBJ2-5, is KAGVTQTPRYLIKTRGQQVTLSCSPISGHRSVSWYQQTPGQGLQFLFEYFSETQRNKGNFPGRFSGRQFSNSRSEMNVSTLELGDSALYLCASSLELAQETQYFGPGTRLLVL.

This chain connects TRBV28 to TRBJ1-2, with D tentatively TRBD1 (5 bases). This CDR3 is built from 15 residues. V was trimmed by 7 bases and J by 4 bases, leaving 19 bases between them. Per germline, CDR1 MDHEN and CDR2 SYDVKM. The DNA for the CDR3 is TGTGCCAGCAATCCGGGGGAGGGAATCGCCTATGGCTACACCTTC. It is translated as CASNPGEGIAYGYTF.

This chain links TRBV9 with TRBJ1-1; no clear D. The germline CDR1 and CDR2 sequences are SGDLS and YYNGEE. The CDR3 totals 14 residues. Deletions cut 0 bases from V and 6 bases from J, with 12 bases between. Here the CDR3 DNA reads TGTGCCAGCAGCGTAGGCGGGATTGGGGCTGAAGCTTTCTTT. Its protein is CASSVGGIGAEAFF.